This T cell receptor (beta chain) was identified during a study of T cell responses to AZD1222 COVID-19 vaccine. V dropped 4 bases and J dropped 0 bases, with 9 bases sitting between them. The germline CDR1 and CDR2 sequences are SGDLS and YYNGEE. The CDR3 is 14 residues long. Only in-frame clones appear in the TCRdb table, and some are missing; sequencing was by immunoSEQ multiplex PCR. The table has some 110,000 clones, about 90% seen once. The sequenced sample was peripheral blood, obtained on day 0 of AZD1222 vaccination. The genes are TRBV9 and TRBJ2-3, with D hard to call. The sequence was obtained from an adult in good health. The CDR3 DNA reads TGTGCCAGCAGCCCCCTCCCGAGCACAGATACGCAGTATTTT. Protein product: CASSPLPSTDTQYF.